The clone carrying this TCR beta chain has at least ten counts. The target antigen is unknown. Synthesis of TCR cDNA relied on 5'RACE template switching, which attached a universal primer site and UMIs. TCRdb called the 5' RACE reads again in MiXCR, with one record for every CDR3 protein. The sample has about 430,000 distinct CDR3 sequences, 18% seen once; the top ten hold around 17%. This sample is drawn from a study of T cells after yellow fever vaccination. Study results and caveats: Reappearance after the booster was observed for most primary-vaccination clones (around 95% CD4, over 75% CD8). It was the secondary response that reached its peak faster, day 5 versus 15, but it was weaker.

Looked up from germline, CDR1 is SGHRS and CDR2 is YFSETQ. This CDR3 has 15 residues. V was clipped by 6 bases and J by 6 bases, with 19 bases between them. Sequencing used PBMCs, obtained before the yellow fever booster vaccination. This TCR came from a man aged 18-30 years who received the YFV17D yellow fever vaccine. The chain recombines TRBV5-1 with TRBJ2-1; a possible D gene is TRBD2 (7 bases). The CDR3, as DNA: TGCGCCAGCAAGGGGGACGCGGGGGCATTCAATGAGCAGTTCTTC. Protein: CASKGDAGAFNEQFF.